This is a list of T cell receptor beta chains from one sample in a study of blood T cell repertoires in COVID-19. The protocol was immunoSEQ multiplex PCR, while the TCRdb copy is restricted to in-frame clones and leaves out a portion. The sample shows 150,000 to 200,000 clones, about 81% of them seen only once. The sample was peripheral blood. These receptors came from a human donor in a cohort sampled during active COVID-19. The CDR3 runs from the conserved cysteine through the conserved F or W. A D gene is named only where the DNA matches it firmly. Rows give clone size only sometimes, using once, few, many, or a class for an expanded clone.

TRBJ2-3	TRBV10-1	TRBD1	few	CASSGGGVGTQYF	TGCGCCAGCAGTGGAGGGGGCGTCGGTACGCAGTATTTT
TRBJ2-4	TRBV6-2/TRBV6-3	TRBD1	.	CASSSGQGARTNIQYF	TGTGCCAGCAGTTCCGGACAGGGGGCGCGGACGAACATTCAGTACTTC
TRBJ1-5	TRBV28	TRBD1	few	CASSFGTGGGQPQHF	TGTGCCAGCAGTTTTGGGACAGGGGGCGGTCAGCCCCAGCATTTT
TRBJ2-7	TRBV28	.	.	CASSPQLTKEQYF	TGTGCCAGCAGTCCCCAATTGACTAAGGAGCAGTACTTC
TRBJ1-1	TRBV19	TRBD1	.	CASSIRPDRGQGTEAFF	TGTGCCAGTAGTATACGTCCCGACAGGGGGCAGGGCACTGAAGCTTTCTTT
TRBJ1-6	TRBV30	.	many	CAWIGQSNNSPLHF	TGTGCCTGGATCGGACAGAGTAATAATTCACCCCTCCACTTT
TRBJ1-2	TRBV18	TRBD1	.	CASSLNSGTGGGYTF	TGTGCCAGCTCACTGAACTCCGGGACAGGGGGAGGCTACACCTTC
TRBJ2-1	TRBV4-3	.	.	CASSQNGVTYNEQFF	TGCGCCAGCAGCCAAAACGGGGTAACCTACAATGAGCAGTTCTTC
TRBJ2-2	TRBV4-3	TRBD2	.	CASSQGNAGAGELFF	TGCGCCAGCAGCCAAGGCAACGCGGGAGCCGGGGAGCTGTTTTTT
TRBJ2-5	TRBV24-1	.	many	CATSDRRPKETQYF	TGTGCCACCAGTGATCGGCGGCCGAAAGAGACCCAGTACTTC
TRBJ2-1	TRBV10-2	TRBD1	.	CASRGQGAGNEQFF	TGCGCCAGCAGGGGACAGGGGGCAGGTAATGAGCAGTTCTTC
TRBJ1-1	TRBV6-4	TRBD1	.	CASSDSQGAGLNTEAFF	TGTGCCAGCAGTGACTCGCAGGGGGCAGGGTTGAACACTGAAGCTTTCTTT
TRBJ1-2	TRBV12-3/TRBV12-4	.	.	CASSLNRGYTF	TGTGCCAGCAGTTTAAACAGAGGCTACACCTTC
TRBJ1-1	TRBV9	.	medium-sized	CASSVGGVDTEAFF	TGTGCCAGCAGCGTAGGGGGAGTAGACACTGAAGCTTTCTTT
TRBJ2-3	TRBV7-2	.	.	CASSLGSSQYF	TGTGCCAGCAGCTTAGGTAGTTCGCAGTATTTT
TRBJ2-3	TRBV27	.	.	CASSRAAGNTDTQYF	TGTGCCAGCAGCCGAGCAGCGGGCAACACAGATACGCAGTATTTT
TRBJ1-2	TRBV11-2	.	.	CASSSLWGGLDYGYTF	TGTGCCAGCAGCTCATTATGGGGGGGATTGGACTATGGCTACACCTTC
TRBJ1-1	TRBV28	TRBD1	.	CASINTGGNTEAFF	TGTGCCAGCATAAACACAGGGGGGAACACTGAAGCTTTCTTT
TRBJ2-3	TRBV5-4	TRBD1	.	CASSPGQGTQYF	TGTGCCAGCAGCCCGGGACAGGGGACGCAGTATTTT
TRBJ2-2	TRBV27	.	.	CASSFGRDGELFF	TGTGCCAGCAGTTTCGGGAGAGACGGGGAGCTGTTTTTT
TRBJ2-1	TRBV6-5	TRBD2	.	CASRPFVAGDHEQFF	TGTGCCAGCAGACCATTCGTAGCGGGAGACCATGAGCAGTTCTTC
TRBJ2-3	TRBV6-6	.	.	CASSYGSDTQYF	TGTGCCAGCAGTTACGGGAGTGATACGCAGTATTTT
TRBJ1-2	TRBV7-2	.	.	CASSFDLNYGYTF	TGTGCCAGCAGCTTCGACTTAAACTATGGCTACACCTTC
TRBJ1-2	TRBV14	.	.	CASSQGGVGQKLYGYTF	TGTGCCAGCAGCCAAGGGGGTGTAGGACAGAAGCTATATGGCTACACCTTC
TRBJ2-2	TRBV5-6	.	.	CASSLLDRRLLDTGELFF	TGTGCCAGCAGCCTCCTTGACAGGCGCCTTTTGGACACCGGGGAGCTGTTTTTT
TRBJ1-1	TRBV5-1	TRBD1	.	CASSLKGSHRGPVNTEAFF	TGCGCCAGCAGCTTAAAAGGATCGCACAGGGGGCCGGTTAACACTGAAGCTTTCTTT
TRBJ2-1	TRBV9	TRBD2	.	CASSPGTTIYNEQFF	TGTGCCAGCAGCCCTGGGACTACCATCTACAATGAGCAGTTCTTC
TRBJ2-1	TRBV18	TRBD1	.	CASSPRQGSYNEQFF	TGTGCCAGCTCACCAAGACAGGGTTCCTACAATGAGCAGTTCTTC
TRBJ2-5	TRBV18	.	.	CASSSSRKETQYF	TGTGCCAGCTCATCCTCGCGGAAAGAGACCCAGTACTTC
TRBJ2-7	TRBV27	.	.	CASSPAGIRAEQYF	TGTGCCAGCTCGCCCGCCGGGATACGGGCCGAGCAGTACTTC
TRBJ2-3	TRBV5-1	.	.	CASSLLTDTQYF	TGCGCCAGCAGCCTATTAACAGATACGCAGTATTTT
TRBJ2-5	TRBV6-6	TRBD1	.	CASSSLGQGGETQYF	TGTGCCAGCAGTTCATTAGGACAGGGTGGAGAGACCCAGTACTTC